Listed below are T cell receptor beta chains from one sample, sequenced in a study of T cells after yellow fever vaccination. TCRdb passed the 5' RACE reads through MiXCR, listing each CDR3 protein once. The sample includes about 360,000 distinct CDR3 sequences, 6.2% seen only once; the top ten take about 15%. Source: PBMCs, taken 5 days after the yellow fever booster vaccination. These TCRs come from a man younger than 45 who received the YFV17D yellow fever vaccine. Each CDR3 is given with its conserved first and last residue. The order of the fields is CDR3 DNA, CDR3 protein, J gene, clone size, V gene, D gene. D genes are given only for firm matches. Size tells how often a clone was seen (once, few, many) or the class of an expanded clone, and some rows leave it out.

TGCAGCGTTGGTGGGGGATCCTACAATGAGCAGTTCTTC | CSVGGGSYNEQFF | TRBJ2-1 | many | TRBV29-1 | -
TGCAGTGCTAGACTGCGGGAGACCCAGTACTTC | CSARLRETQYF | TRBJ2-5 | few | TRBV20-1 | -
TGTGCCAGCAGCGTAGGGTCGCGGGGCGGGGCTGGACAAGAGACCCAGTACTTC | CASSVGSRGGAGQETQYF | TRBJ2-5 | - | TRBV9 | -
TGTGCCAGCAGCCGAACCCACGCAGATACGCAGTATTTT | CASSRTHADTQYF | TRBJ2-3 | many | TRBV7-8 | -
TGCAGTGCTAAAGATAGCGGGCCCTCGAACACCGGGGAGCTGTTTTTT | CSAKDSGPSNTGELFF | TRBJ2-2 | few | TRBV20-1 | TRBD2
TGTGCCAGCAGTTACCCTGGACAGGGAGGACGCCAGCCCCAGCATTTT | CASSYPGQGGRQPQHF | TRBJ1-5 | many | TRBV6-2/TRBV6-3 | TRBD1
TGCAGCGTAGAAGAGGGCTCTGGGGCCAACGTCCTGACTTTC | CSVEEGSGANVLTF | TRBJ2-6 | many | TRBV29-1 | -
TGCAGCGTTGGGCTAGCGGGCGGTGAGCAGTTCTTC | CSVGLAGGEQFF | TRBJ2-1 | - | TRBV29-1 | TRBD2
TGCGCCAGCAGCCTCTTGACAGAGACCTATGGCTACACCTTC | CASSLLTETYGYTF | TRBJ1-2 | few | TRBV5-1 | -
TGTGCCAGCAGCATAAGAACGGGACCTGAAGCTTTCTTT | CASSIRTGPEAFF | TRBJ1-1 | many | TRBV7-2 | -
TGTGCCTGGAGTCCCTCGGGGGCCTACGAGCAGTACTTC | CAWSPSGAYEQYF | TRBJ2-7 | - | TRBV30 | -
TGTGCCTGGACAAGACTAGCGGGAGTTTGGACAGATACGCAGTATTTT | CAWTRLAGVWTDTQYF | TRBJ2-3 | many | TRBV30 | TRBD2
TGTGCCATCCGAGGACAGAGCTCCTACAATGAGCAGTTCTTC | CAIRGQSSYNEQFF | TRBJ2-1 | few | TRBV10-3 | -
TGCGCCAGCAGCCATGACAGGGCCGCGAACACCGGGGAGCTGTTTTTT | CASSHDRAANTGELFF | TRBJ2-2 | many | TRBV4-3 | TRBD1
TGTGCCAGCAGTGACTGGACTGGGGAGACCCAGTACTTC | CASSDWTGETQYF | TRBJ2-5 | few | TRBV27 | -
TGTGCCAGCAGCGTGTCAGGTACTGGCTACACCTTC | CASSVSGTGYTF | TRBJ1-2 | many | TRBV3-1 | -
TGTGCCAGCAGCGTCGGAGGGGGAGCCGGGGAGCTGTTTTTT | CASSVGGGAGELFF | TRBJ2-2 | few | TRBV9 | -
TGTGCCAGCAGTTTAAACAGACCATATAATTCACCCCTCCACTTT | CASSLNRPYNSPLHF | TRBJ1-6 | - | TRBV12-3/TRBV12-4 | -
TGTGCCAGCAGCTTAGGAGGGACAGGGGGCTATGCTGAAGCTTTCTTT | CASSLGGTGGYAEAFF | TRBJ1-1 | many | TRBV7-8 | TRBD1
TGCGCCAGCAGCCAATCCGGGAGGACTAGCACAGATACGCAGTATTTT | CASSQSGRTSTDTQYF | TRBJ2-3 | - | TRBV4-3 | TRBD2
TGCGCCAGCAGCTTGGCCTCGCGGACCACAGATACGCAGTATTTT | CASSLASRTTDTQYF | TRBJ2-3 | - | TRBV5-1 | -
TGTGCCAGCAGCCAAGTTCCCGGGACTAGCGGGAATCGCACAGATACGCAGTATTTT | CASSQVPGTSGNRTDTQYF | TRBJ2-3 | - | TRBV14 | TRBD2
TGCGCCAGCAGCCAAGATCGACTAACCAAGGGGACCCAGTACTTC | CASSQDRLTKGTQYF | TRBJ2-5 | few | TRBV4-3 | -
TGTGCCAGTAGTAGTCGACAGGGCAGCGCTGGAAACACCATATATTTT | CASSSRQGSAGNTIYF | TRBJ1-3 | few | TRBV19 | TRBD1
TGTGCCAGCAGCTTAACCGGGACGAATCCAGACGAGCAGTACTTC | CASSLTGTNPDEQYF | TRBJ2-7 | few | TRBV5-4 | -
TGCGCCAGCAGCCAAGACCCCCCGCCCAGGAACACTGAAGCTTTCTTT | CASSQDPPPRNTEAFF | TRBJ1-1 | - | TRBV4-3 | -
TGCGCCAGCAGCAGTACAGGGGGCTGGGAGACCCAGTACTTC | CASSSTGGWETQYF | TRBJ2-5 | many | TRBV5-1 | TRBD1
TGTGCCAGCAGCTCGACAGGGGTGTTCTACGAGCAGTACTTC | CASSSTGVFYEQYF | TRBJ2-7 | few | TRBV5-4 | TRBD1
TGTGCCAGCAGCACGAAAGCGGGGGGATACTACGAGCAGTACTTC | CASSTKAGGYYEQYF | TRBJ2-7 | few | TRBV5-4 | TRBD2
TGTGCCAGCAGTTACAGTCCCAGGGAAGGGAATGAAGCTTTCTTT | CASSYSPREGNEAFF | TRBJ1-1 | many | TRBV6-5 | -
TGCAGTGCCGCCACCCCCGGCCCCCTCTGGGGCTACACCTTC | CSAATPGPLWGYTF | TRBJ1-2 | many | TRBV20-1 | -
TGTGCCAGCAGTTACTCAGCGGGAGGGCCAGATACGCAGTATTTT | CASSYSAGGPDTQYF | TRBJ2-3 | few | TRBV6-5 | TRBD2
TGCGCCAGCAGCTTGGGCCCTTCTGACAGGGAAGAGACCCAGTACTTC | CASSLGPSDREETQYF | TRBJ2-5 | few | TRBV5-1 | TRBD1
TGTGCCTGGACGGGTACAGGGAATGGCGAGCAGTACTTC | CAWTGTGNGEQYF | TRBJ2-7 | few | TRBV30 | -
TGTGCCAGCAGTTCTCTAGAGAGGTGGGAGCAGTACTTC | CASSSLERWEQYF | TRBJ2-7 | - | TRBV6-2/TRBV6-3 | -